Listed below are T cell receptor beta chains from one sample, sequenced in a study of OX40 agonist ivuxolimab in advanced cancers. Profiled with immunoSEQ multiplex PCR; TCRdb holds only in-frame clones, not every one. The sample has roughly 56,000 clones, roughly 77% seen once; the top ten hold about 1%. This sample comprised CD4+ or CD8+ T cells sorted from blood, obtained in a trial of the OX40 agonist ivuxolimab. These receptors were taken from an adult with an advanced solid tumor such as melanoma, head and neck, liver or kidney cancer. Each CDR3 is given with its conserved first and last residue. D genes are given only for firm matches. The size entry is marked missing in some rows and otherwise reads once, few, many or a size class.

TRBV7-9	TRBJ1-2	-	-	TGTGCCAGCAGCTCAACCGGGACGTCGGGTGGCTACACCTTC	CASSSTGTSGGYTF
TRBV2	TRBJ2-2	-	TRBD2	TGTGCCAGCAGAGTTAGCGGGGGGGTAAACACCGGGGAGCTGTTTTTT	CASRVSGGVNTGELFF
TRBV7-8	TRBJ1-1	few	TRBD1	TGTGCCAGCAGCTTATTCGGGACAGGGGTCCGGAACACTGAAGCTTTCTTT	CASSLFGTGVRNTEAFF
TRBV5-1	TRBJ2-5	-	-	TGCGCCAGCAGTGCGGAGATCCAAGAGACCCAGTACTTC	CASSAEIQETQYF
TRBV30	TRBJ1-3	-	TRBD1	TGTGCCTGGAGTACTCGGACAGGGGAGAGAAACACCATATATTTT	CAWSTRTGERNTIYF
TRBV11-2	TRBJ2-1	once	-	TGTGCCAGCAGCCTCGTGGTGGGTGGTAGTTCCTATGAGCAGTTCTTC	CASSLVVGGSSYEQFF
TRBV19	TRBJ2-1	-	-	TGTGCCAGTAGTATTTATGGGGGCGTTGAGCAGTTCTTC	CASSIYGGVEQFF
TRBV2	TRBJ1-1	-	-	TGTGCCAGCGAGGTGGGGACAAGAGAAGCTTTCTTT	CASEVGTREAFF
TRBV19	TRBJ1-4	-	TRBD1	TGTGCCAGTAGTATAGTCGTCGGGACAGGAGAAAAACTGTTTTTT	CASSIVVGTGEKLFF
TRBV11-2	TRBJ2-3	-	TRBD1	TGTGCCAGCAGCTTAGATCAGGGGGTTGGGCAGTATTTT	CASSLDQGVGQYF
TRBV19	TRBJ1-6	-	TRBD1	TGTGCCAGTAGGAAAGGACAGGGTGTCGATTCACCCCTCCACTTT	CASRKGQGVDSPLHF
TRBV6-6	TRBJ1-2	-	-	TGTGCCAGCAGCAACAGGTGGGGCGAGGATGGCTACACCTTC	CASSNRWGEDGYTF
TRBV19	TRBJ1-5	once	-	TGTGCCAGTCACCCAGGTCTAAGCAATCAGCCCCAGCATTTT	CASHPGLSNQPQHF
TRBV5-1	TRBJ2-2	-	-	TGCGCCAGCAGCTCCCAAACAGAAACCGGGGAGCTGTTTTTT	CASSSQTETGELFF
TRBV11-2	TRBJ2-3	-	-	TGTGCCAGCAGCTTAGATTGGGGGACGCAGTATTTT	CASSLDWGTQYF
TRBV9	TRBJ1-6	once	-	TGTGCCAGCAGAGAGGGGCAGCAAGATAATTCACCCCTCCACTTT	CASREGQQDNSPLHF
TRBV7-6	TRBJ1-1	-	-	TGTGCCAGCAGCAGGCCAGGGAACACTGAAGCTTTCTTT	CASSRPGNTEAFF
TRBV20-1	TRBJ2-7	-	-	TGCAGTGCGGTGTGGGAGTACGAGCAGTACTTC	CSAVWEYEQYF
TRBV5-1	TRBJ2-1	-	TRBD2	TGCGCCAGCAGCTTGGTGCTAGCGGGAGGGTCTGGCCATGAGCAGTTCTTC	CASSLVLAGGSGHEQFF
TRBV10-2	TRBJ1-5	-	-	TGCGCCAGCAGTGAAGGGGCCTATAGCAATCAGCCCCAGCATTTT	CASSEGAYSNQPQHF
TRBV6-4	TRBJ2-1	-	-	TGTGCCAGCAGTGTTCGGCAGGGAGGCGAGCAGTTCTTC	CASSVRQGGEQFF
TRBV7-2	TRBJ2-1	-	TRBD2	TGTGCCAGCAGCTTAGGCGGGAGCAGTGAGCAGTTCTTC	CASSLGGSSEQFF
TRBV5-6	TRBJ2-7	-	TRBD1	TGTGCCAGCAGCTTGGATGGACAGGGATGGTACGAGCAGTACTTC	CASSLDGQGWYEQYF
TRBV11-3	TRBJ2-5	-	TRBD2	TGTGCCAGCAGCTTAGAAAGCTGGGGGGGGACCCAGTACTTC	CASSLESWGGTQYF
TRBV6-6	TRBJ1-5	-	TRBD1	TGTGCCAGCAGACACAGGGGAGATAGCAATCAGCCCCAGCATTTT	CASRHRGDSNQPQHF
TRBV10-3	TRBJ1-5	-	-	TGTGCCATCAGTGAGTCTGGGTTAGGTCAGCCCCAGCATTTT	CAISESGLGQPQHF
TRBV30	TRBJ1-4	-	TRBD1	TGTGCCTGGAGTTGGACAGGGATAGGTGAAAAACTGTTTTTT	CAWSWTGIGEKLFF
TRBV4-2	TRBJ2-7	-	TRBD1	TGTGCCAGCAGCCAGACCGGGACAGGGGCCCACGAGCAGTACTTC	CASSQTGTGAHEQYF
TRBV5-8	TRBJ2-5	-	TRBD2	TGTGCCAGCAGCTTGGGCGGGACTAGCGGGCTCTTCCAAGAGACCCAGTACTTC	CASSLGGTSGLFQETQYF
TRBV2	TRBJ1-1	-	-	TGTGCCAGCAGTGATAACCCCGCGGCTTTCTTT	CASSDNPAAFF
TRBV11-2	TRBJ2-7	-	TRBD1	TGTGCCAGCAGCCAGGGGGCGGGCGGGCAGTACTTC	CASSQGAGGQYF
TRBV7-8	TRBJ1-5	-	-	TGTGCCAGCAGCTTGGTGCGGGGTCAGCCCCAGCATTTT	CASSLVRGQPQHF
TRBV18	TRBJ2-1	-	-	TGTGCCAGCTCATCGGAGGCATACAATGAGCAGTTCTTC	CASSSEAYNEQFF
TRBV10-3	TRBJ2-5	-	TRBD2	TGTGCCATCAGTGACCGCCTGGGACTAGGTTCTGAGACCCAGTACTTC	CAISDRLGLGSETQYF
TRBV19	TRBJ2-1	-	TRBD1	TGTGCCAGTAGTATGCCGGGACAGAGGTACAATGAGCAGTTCTTC	CASSMPGQRYNEQFF
TRBV5-5	TRBJ1-4	few	-	TGTGCCAGCAGCTCCACGGGGCCGACTTCTAATGAAAAACTGTTTTTT	CASSSTGPTSNEKLFF
TRBV7-2	TRBJ2-3	once	TRBD2	TGTGCCAGCAGCTTACATTTCGGATGGACTAGCGGATACGGTGATACGCAGTATTTT	CASSLHFGWTSGYGDTQYF
TRBV7-2	TRBJ2-7	-	-	TGTGCCAGCAGCCCCTCGGCGGGGTCAATCTACGAGCAGTACTTC	CASSPSAGSIYEQYF
TRBV6-1	TRBJ1-5	few	TRBD1	TGTGCCAGCAGTGAGGTTTCGACAGGGAGCAATCAGCCCCAGCATTTT	CASSEVSTGSNQPQHF
TRBV10-3	TRBJ2-7	-	-	TGTGCCATCCGAGGTCTGGGGGGAGTAGCATCCGAGCAGTACTTC	CAIRGLGGVASEQYF
TRBV6-5	TRBJ2-5	once	TRBD1	TGTGCCAGCAGTGACCCCGGGACAGAAGAGACCCAGTACTTC	CASSDPGTEETQYF
TRBV19	TRBJ2-3	-	TRBD2	TGTGCCAGTAGTATGGGGCGGGAGGGCACAGATACGCAGTATTTT	CASSMGREGTDTQYF
TRBV5-1	TRBJ2-2	-	TRBD1	TGCGCCAGCAGGGGGGACAGCTTCCGTTCGGGGGAGCTGTTTTTT	CASRGDSFRSGELFF
TRBV29-1	TRBJ2-7	once	-	TGCAGCGTTGAAGACCCCTCCCGACGAACCTACGAGCAGTACTTC	CSVEDPSRRTYEQYF
TRBV2	TRBJ2-6	-	TRBD1	TGTGCCAGCTCGACAGGGGGCCCTGGGGCCAACGTCCTGACTTTC	CASSTGGPGANVLTF
TRBV10-3	TRBJ2-1	-	-	TGTGCCATCAGTGAGTCGTTAGGGACGAACAATGAGCAGTTCTTC	CAISESLGTNNEQFF
TRBV30	TRBJ1-1	few	-	TGTGCCTGGAGTATTCCCGGGGCGGGGAACACTGAAGCTTTCTTT	CAWSIPGAGNTEAFF
TRBV15	TRBJ1-2	-	-	TGTGCCACCAGCAGAGATCGGTCCAACCGGGGCTACACCTTC	CATSRDRSNRGYTF
TRBV27	TRBJ2-1	-	-	TGTGCCAGCAGTTTAGCTCTGGGGGGGGCGAGGAATGAGCAGTTCTTC	CASSLALGGARNEQFF
TRBV6-1	TRBJ2-7	-	-	TGTGCCAGCAGTGAAGCATTGGGGGAACCCTACGAGCAGTACTTC	CASSEALGEPYEQYF
TRBV9	TRBJ1-3	-	-	TGTGCCAGCAGCGTAGGGGTCTACCCCGGAAACACCATATATTTT	CASSVGVYPGNTIYF
TRBV30	TRBJ2-1	-	-	TGTGCCACGCCGGCCTCAAGCTCCTACAATGAGCAGTTCTTC	CATPASSSYNEQFF
TRBV6-5	TRBJ1-3	-	-	TGTGCCAGCAGTTATACGCGAACTGGAAACACCATATATTTT	CASSYTRTGNTIYF
TRBV28	TRBJ1-2	-	-	TGTGCCAGCAGTTTCGGGGGAGGCTATGGCTACACCTTC	CASSFGGGYGYTF
TRBV4-1	TRBJ2-7	-	TRBD2	TGCGCCAGCAGCCACCCCGGACTAGCGGGAGTTTCCTACGAGCAGTACTTC	CASSHPGLAGVSYEQYF
TRBV19	TRBJ2-5	-	TRBD2	TGTGCCAGTAGCATGGGAGGGCTCGAGACCCAGTACTTC	CASSMGGLETQYF
TRBV30	TRBJ2-6	few	-	TGTGCCTGGAACCGGGCCCTCTCTGGGGCCAACGTCCTGACTTTC	CAWNRALSGANVLTF
TRBV28	TRBJ1-5	few	-	TGTGCCAGCAGTTTGCGGGGGGCACGGCAGCCCCAGCATTTT	CASSLRGARQPQHF
TRBV18	TRBJ1-2	-	TRBD1	TGTGCCAGCTCACCTCAACCGGGACAGGGAAACTATGGCTACACCTTC	CASSPQPGQGNYGYTF